This TCR beta chain was recorded in a study of blood T cell repertoires in COVID-19. Study overall: Material from acute and convalescent COVID-19 was sourced from the United States, Italy and Spain.

Authors' methods: Amplification of reference gene primers provided the estimated nucleated cell counts. The data were produced by immunoSEQ multiplex PCR, yet TCRdb's version contains in-frame clones alone and is incomplete. V, J and clone size derive from that table, while D and trimming were established from the DNA sequence. This table has 130,000 or so clones, 70% to 80% appearing once. Germline CDR1 SGDLS, CDR2 YYNGEE. V was pared by 0 bases and J by 7 bases, with 13 bases between. This CDR3 spans 14 amino acids. The chain links TRBV9 to TRBJ1-1, with D maybe TRBD1 (6 bases). This TCR derives from a human donor in a cohort sampled during active COVID-19. Sample: peripheral blood. The DNA for the CDR3 is TGTGCCAGCAGCGTAGAGGGGACAACTTTTGAAGCTTTCTTT. Amino acid sequence: CASSVEGTTFEAFF. The entire variable domain, with the rest obtained from reference TRBV9 and TRBJ1-1, is as follows: DSGVTQTPKHLITATGQRVTLRCSPRSGDLSVYWYQQSLDQGLQFLIQYYNGEERAKGNILERFSAQQFPDLHSELNLSSLELGDSALYFCASSVEGTTFEAFFGQGTRLTVV.